These 10 T cell receptor beta chains originate from one sample sequenced in a study of human T cells and chemical hapten exposure. Time point defined: patch test 2, 6 weeks after DPC sensitization. The treatment here: therapeutic diphenylcyclopropenone sensitization with weekly scalp DPC. TCRdb recomputed calls from the RACE reads with MiXCR, one row per CDR3 protein. The sample has around 99,000 distinct CDR3 sequences, approximately 11% seen once. Sequenced here: whole blood, sampled in connection with sensitization to the hapten diphenylcyclopropenone (DPC). The origin of the receptors is a man aged 35-49 years with alopecia areata. Some clones in this sample may be carry-over from other donors' samples.

CDR3 nucleotide sequence: TGTGCCAGCACAGGACAGGGTAGCACCGAGCAGTACGTC. This encodes CASTGQGSTEQYV. The genes are TRBV6-2 or TRBV6-3 and TRBJ2-7, with 8 bases aligning to TRBD1. This CDR3 is 13 amino acids long. V lost 7 bases and J lost 6; bases outside the gene matches: 8. CDR1 MNHEY and CDR2 SVGEGT come from the germline V gene.

The rearrangement links TRBV6-2 or TRBV6-3 to TRBJ2-3; TRBD2 agrees at 8 bases. CDR1 and CDR2 (germline): MNHEY, SVGEGT. Trimming took 4 bases from V and 4 from J; bases not matched to a gene: 10. The CDR3 covers 16 residues. CDR3 loop: CASSSERELFSDTQYF. The CDR3 coding sequence is TGTGCCAGCAGTTCCGAGCGGGAGTTGTTTTCAGATACGCAGTATTTT.

There are a few counts of this clonotype. This sequence joins TRBV28 and TRBJ2-2; D gene uncertain. The CDR3 runs to 14 residues. V dropped 7 bases and J dropped 7 bases, with 16 bases sitting between them. Germline V gene sequence: CDR1 MDHEN, CDR2 SYDVKM. CDR3 nucleotide sequence: TGTGCCAGCATCGGGTACCCTCAAGGCGGGGAGCTGTTTTTT. Its translation is CASIGYPQGGELFF.

This clonotype has at least ten counts. V and J are TRBV6-1 and TRBJ1-3, with TRBD1 identical over 9 bases. The CDR3 is 14 residues long. V trimming: 5 bases; J trimming: 2 bases; junction bases outside the gene matches: 1. CDR1 is MNHNS, CDR2 SASEGT, per germline. The chain's CDR3 is CASSRTGAGNTIYF. The CDR3 DNA reads as TGTGCCAGCAGTCGGACAGGGGCTGGAAACACCATATATTTT.

In its sample, this clonotype was seen a few times. V is TRBV14 and J is TRBJ2-5; D is unclear. The CDR3 consists of 13 residues. V was trimmed by 1 base and J by 7 bases, leaving 10 bases between them. Germline-derived CDR1 and CDR2 are SGHDN and FVKESK. The chain's CDR3 is CASSQGSEGTQYF. DNA of the CDR3: TGTGCCAGCAGCCAAGGATCGGAAGGGACCCAGTACTTC. The entire variable domain, with the rest obtained from reference TRBV14 and TRBJ2-5, is as follows: EAGVTQFPSHSVIEKGQTVTLRCDPISGHDNLYWYRRVMGKEIKFLLHFVKESKQDESGMPNNRFLAERTGGTYSTLKVQPAELEDSGVYFCASSQGSEGTQYFGPGTRLLVL.

This clonotype was observed a few times. V usage is TRBV7-2 and J usage is TRBJ2-1; the match to TRBD2 covers 11 bases. V was clipped by 4 bases and J by 6 bases; unmatched bases: 5. Germline assignment: CDR1 SGHTA and CDR2 FQGNSA. The CDR3 is 15 residues long. The CDR3 nucleotides read TGTGCCAGCAGCTCGGGACTAGCGGTCATCAATGAGCAGTTCTTC. This gives the protein CASSSGLAVINEQFF.

V and J are TRBV4-2 and TRBJ2-7; 10 positions agree with TRBD2. The germline gives CDR1 LGHNA, CDR2 YNFKEQ. CDR3 size: 16 residues. V shed 0 bases and J 1 base; nucleotides not matched to a gene: 3. The CDR3 sequence: CASSQDPTSGSYEQYF. Here the CDR3 DNA reads TGTGCCAGCAGCCAAGACCCGACTAGCGGGTCCTACGAGCAGTACTTC.

The chain uses TRBV7-6 and TRBJ2-1; TRBD2 agrees at 9 bases. J gave up 5 bases and V 3 bases, and 5 bases lay outside the gene matches. This CDR3 spans 15 amino acids. Germline-derived CDR1 and CDR2 are SGHVS and FNYEAQ. CDR3 region: CASSLTSGTNNEQFF. CDR3 bases: TGTGCCAGCAGCTTGACTAGCGGCACGAACAATGAGCAGTTCTTC.

In its sample, this clonotype was seen a few times. The J gene is TRBJ2-5, the V gene TRBV5-6, with D possibly being TRBD1 (6 bases). CDR1 is SGHDT, CDR2 YYEEEE, per germline. The germline V and J ends were trimmed by 0 bases and 1 base, with 10 bases remaining between them. CDR3 size: 15 residues. CDR3 protein: CASSLAQGFQETQYF. The CDR3 bases are TGTGCCAGCAGCTTGGCTCAGGGGTTCCAAGAGACCCAGTACTTC.

This clonotype was counted many times. The V call is TRBV5-6, the J call TRBJ1-5; maybe TRBD1 (6 bases). The V and J ends lost 4 bases and 5 bases respectively, with 10 bases between them. The CDR3 has 13 residues. The germline V gene has CDR1 SGHDT and CDR2 YYEEEE. The CDR3 here is CASSGGLDQPQHF. As DNA, the CDR3 is TGTGCCAGCAGCGGGGGGCTCGATCAGCCCCAGCATTTT.